This T cell receptor beta chain was sequenced for a study of blood T cell repertoires in COVID-19. CDR1 is MDHEN, CDR2 SYDVKM, per germline. Trimming took off 4 bases at V and 3 bases at J, with 6 bases between the two ends. The length of the CDR3 is 12 residues. Methods used by the authors: Amplifying reference gene primers gave estimates of nucleated cell counts. Some clones are missing from TCRdb's copy, which holds only in-frame ones; the method was immunoSEQ multiplex PCR. That table furnishes V, J and clone size, whereas the DNA furnished D and trimming. Of around 65,000 clones listed, 65% to 85% are singletons.

V gene TRBV28 combines with J gene TRBJ1-1; D gene ambiguous. The TCR was taken from a woman of 80 years or more with active or convalescent COVID-19. Source material: peripheral blood. In DNA form, the CDR3 reads TGTGCCAGCAGTTCTGGCTACACTGAAGCTTTCTTT. Translation gives CASSSGYTEAFF. The full variable domain, its missing parts supplied by reference TRBV28 and TRBJ1-1, is DVKVTQSSRYLVKRTGEKVFLECVQDMDHENMFWYRQDPGLGLRLIYFSYDVKMKEKGDIPEGYSVSREKKERFSLILESASTNQTSMYLCASSSGYTEAFFGQGTRLTVV.